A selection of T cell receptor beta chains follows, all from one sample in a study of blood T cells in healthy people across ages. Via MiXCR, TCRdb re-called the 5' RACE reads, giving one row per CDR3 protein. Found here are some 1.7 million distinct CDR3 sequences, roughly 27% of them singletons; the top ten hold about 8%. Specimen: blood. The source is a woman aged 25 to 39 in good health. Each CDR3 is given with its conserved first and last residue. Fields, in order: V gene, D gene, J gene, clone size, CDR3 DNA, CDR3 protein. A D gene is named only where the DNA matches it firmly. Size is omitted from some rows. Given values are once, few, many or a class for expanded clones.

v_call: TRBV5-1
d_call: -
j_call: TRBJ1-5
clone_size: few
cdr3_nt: TGCGCCAGCAGCGGGGGGGACGGGAATCAGCCCCAGCATTTT
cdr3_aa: CASSGGDGNQPQHF

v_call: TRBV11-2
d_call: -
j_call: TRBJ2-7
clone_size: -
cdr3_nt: TGTGCCAGCAGCTCCCCTCGACCGGGTACAGCCTACGAGCAGTACTTC
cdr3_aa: CASSSPRPGTAYEQYF

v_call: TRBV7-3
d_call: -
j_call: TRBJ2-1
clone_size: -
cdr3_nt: TGTGCCAGCAGCTCAACTCGGGATGGGGTGTTCTTC
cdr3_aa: CASSSTRDGVFF

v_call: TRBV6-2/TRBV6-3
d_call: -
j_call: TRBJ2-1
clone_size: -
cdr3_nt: TGTACCACCAGGGGCAGGGGTTACAATGAGCAGTTCTTC
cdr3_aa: CTTRGRGYNEQFF

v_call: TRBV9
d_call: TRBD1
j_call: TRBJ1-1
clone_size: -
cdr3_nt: TGTGCCAGCAGCGTAGGGACAGGGCTCGTCTTT
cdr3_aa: CASSVGTGLVF

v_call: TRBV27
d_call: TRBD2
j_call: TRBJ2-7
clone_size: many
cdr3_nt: TGTGCCAGCAGTATCCCCCGGACTAGCGGGAATTTGGGCGAGCAGTACTTC
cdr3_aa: CASSIPRTSGNLGEQYF

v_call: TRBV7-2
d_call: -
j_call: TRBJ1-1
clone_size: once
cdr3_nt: TGTGCCAGCAGCCCGGGGCTCGGCCCGGAAAAAGCTTTCTTT
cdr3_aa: CASSPGLGPEKAFF

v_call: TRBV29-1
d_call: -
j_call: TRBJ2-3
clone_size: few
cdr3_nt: TGCAGCGTGGCCGGGGTAGCGCCCACAGATACGCAGTATTTT
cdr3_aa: CSVAGVAPTDTQYF

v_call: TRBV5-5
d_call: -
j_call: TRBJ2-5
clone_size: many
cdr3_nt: TGTGCCAGCAGCGAAGGACACAACCAAGAGACCCAGTACTTC
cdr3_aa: CASSEGHNQETQYF

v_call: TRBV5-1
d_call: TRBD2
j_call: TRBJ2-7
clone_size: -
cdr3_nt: TGCGCCAGCAGTCCGGCGGGAGGGGTTTACGAGCAGTACTTC
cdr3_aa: CASSPAGGVYEQYF

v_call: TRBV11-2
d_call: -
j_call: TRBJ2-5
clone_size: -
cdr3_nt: TGTGCCAGCAGCCAACCTAGGGGCTGGGAGACCCAGTACTTC
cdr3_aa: CASSQPRGWETQYF

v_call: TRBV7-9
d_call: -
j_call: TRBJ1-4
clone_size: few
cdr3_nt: TGTGCCAGCGGCCGACGCGGTGGAGCCCTTGAAAAACTGTTTTTT
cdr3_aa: CASGRRGGALEKLFF

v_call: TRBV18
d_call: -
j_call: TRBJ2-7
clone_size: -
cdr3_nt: TGTGCCAGCTCTATCCAGGGATCCCCCTACGAGCAGTACTTC
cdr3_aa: CASSIQGSPYEQYF

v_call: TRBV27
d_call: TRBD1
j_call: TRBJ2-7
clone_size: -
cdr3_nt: TGTGCCAGCAGTCCGAACAGGGGGAGGCACGAGCAGTACTTC
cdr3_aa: CASSPNRGRHEQYF

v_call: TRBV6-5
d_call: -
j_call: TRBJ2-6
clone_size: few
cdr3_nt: TGTGCCAGCAGTTTCCGAGTCTTTTTCGGGGTGGCTGGCTCTGGGGCCAACGTCCTGACTTTC
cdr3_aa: CASSFRVFFGVAGSGANVLTF

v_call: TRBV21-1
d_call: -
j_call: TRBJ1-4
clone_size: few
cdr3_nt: TGTGCCAGCAGCAAAGAGGGGGATAATCGAGAAAAACTGTTTTTT
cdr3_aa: CASSKEGDNREKLFF

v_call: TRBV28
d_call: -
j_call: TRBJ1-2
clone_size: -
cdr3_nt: TGTGCCAGCAGTTTCGGGTCGTCCTATGGCTACACCTTC
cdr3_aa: CASSFGSSYGYTF

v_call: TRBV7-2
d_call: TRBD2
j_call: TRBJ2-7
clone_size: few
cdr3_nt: TGTGCCAGCAGGCCACTAGCGACCGACTACGAGCAGTACTTC
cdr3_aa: CASRPLATDYEQYF

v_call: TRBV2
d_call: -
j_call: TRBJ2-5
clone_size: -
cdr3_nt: TGTGCCAGCAGACCCGAATACGAACAGGATCAAGAGACCCAGTACTTC
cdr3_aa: CASRPEYEQDQETQYF

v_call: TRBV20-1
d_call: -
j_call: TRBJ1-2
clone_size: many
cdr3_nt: TGCAGTGCCGGGCCAATTGGCTACACCTTC
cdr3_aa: CSAGPIGYTF

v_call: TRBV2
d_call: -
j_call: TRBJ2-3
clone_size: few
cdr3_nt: TGTGCCAGCAGGTCCCACCGGGGGACCACAGATACGCAGTATTTT
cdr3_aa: CASRSHRGTTDTQYF

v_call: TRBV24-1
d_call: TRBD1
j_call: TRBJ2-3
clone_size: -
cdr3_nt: TGTGCCACCAGTGTTCGTACTGGACAGGGGGCGGCAGATACGCAGTATTTT
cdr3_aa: CATSVRTGQGAADTQYF

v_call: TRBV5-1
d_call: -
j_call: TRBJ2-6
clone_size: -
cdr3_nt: TGCGCCAGCAGCTCCAGGGAGTCTGGGGCCAACGCCCTGACTTTC
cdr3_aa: CASSSRESGANALTF

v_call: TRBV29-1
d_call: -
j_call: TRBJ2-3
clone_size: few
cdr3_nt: TGCAGCGTCTCCGAAGGGTGGGGGAGCACAGATACGCAGTATTTT
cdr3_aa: CSVSEGWGSTDTQYF

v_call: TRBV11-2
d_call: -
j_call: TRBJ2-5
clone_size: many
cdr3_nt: TGTGCCAGCGGCAAAGGGACCACAGACCAAGAGACCCAGTACTTC
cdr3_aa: CASGKGTTDQETQYF

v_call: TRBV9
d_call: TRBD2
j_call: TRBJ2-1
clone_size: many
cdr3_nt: TGTGCCAGCAGCGTACCAGCGGGGGGTGGATACAATGAGCAGTTCTTC
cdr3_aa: CASSVPAGGGYNEQFF